The 3 T cell receptor beta chains below were found in one sample sequenced in a study of chemoradiotherapy in HPV16-positive cancers. Assay used: immunoSEQ multiplex PCR; TCRdb lists only in-frame clones, some missing. The sample includes approximately 11,000 clones, 76% seen only once; the top ten take less than 2.5%. The sample was taken from a patient who underwent chemoradiotherapy. The receptors shown here come from a human donor with HPV-associated anogenital cancer.

The chain couples TRBV4-1 to TRBJ2-7, with TRBD2 matching 8 bases. The CDR3 totals 14 residues. Germline CDR1 and CDR2: MGHRA and YSYEKL. J gave up 6 bases and V 5 bases, and 9 bases lay outside the gene matches. The CDR3 bases are TGCGCCAGCAGCAGAGCCGGCGGGGGGTCCGAGCAGTACTTC. Its protein is CASSRAGGGSEQYF.

V usage is TRBV30 and J usage is TRBJ2-6; D unclear. Between the trimmed V and J ends, which lost 5 bases and 0 bases, there was a span of 8 bases. The germline V gene has CDR1 GTSNPN and CDR2 SVGIG (reference sequence). The CDR3 is 14 residues long. This CDR3 reads CAWFRSSGANVLTF. The CDR3 DNA reads as TGTGCCTGGTTTCGGAGCTCTGGGGCCAACGTCCTGACTTTC. The entire variable domain, with the rest obtained from reference TRBV30 and TRBJ2-6, is as follows: SQTIHQWPATLVQPVGSPLSLECTVEGTSNPNLYWYRQAAGRGLQLLFYSVGIGQISSEVPQNLSASRPQDRQFILSSKKLLLSDSGFYLCAWFRSSGANVLTFGAGSRLTVL.

The chain employs TRBV6-6 and TRBJ2-5; 11 nucleotides agree with TRBD2. With 8 bases clipped from V and 10 bases from J, the junction kept 6 bases outside the gene matches. CDR1 and CDR2 (germline): MNHNY, SVGAGI (reference sequence). The CDR3 sequence is 12 residues long. The CDR3 sequence is CASGTSGGGQYF. The DNA for the CDR3 is TGTGCCAGCGGCACTAGCGGGGGTGGCCAGTACTTC.